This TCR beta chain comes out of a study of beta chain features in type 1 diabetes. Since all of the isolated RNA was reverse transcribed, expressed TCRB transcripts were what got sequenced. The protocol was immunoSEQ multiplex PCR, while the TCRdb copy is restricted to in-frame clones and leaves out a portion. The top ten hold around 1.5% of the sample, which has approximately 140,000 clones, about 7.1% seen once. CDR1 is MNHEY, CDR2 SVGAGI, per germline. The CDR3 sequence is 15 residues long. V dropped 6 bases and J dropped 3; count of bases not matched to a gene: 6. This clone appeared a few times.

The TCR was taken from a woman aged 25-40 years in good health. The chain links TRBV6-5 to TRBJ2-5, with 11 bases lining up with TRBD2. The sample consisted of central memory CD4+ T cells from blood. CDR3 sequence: CASSHGTSGEETQYF. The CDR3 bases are TGTGCCAGCAGCCACGGGACTAGCGGCGAAGAGACCCAGTACTTC.